The present TCR beta chain was sequenced within a study of T cell responses to AZD1222 COVID-19 vaccine. Profiling relied on immunoSEQ multiplex PCR, and the TCRdb table lists in-frame clones only, not all of them. The sample shows under 150,000 clones, approximately 94% of them seen only once. The CDR3 contains 16 residues. Unmatched junction bases numbered 6, after V lost 0 bases and J lost 4 bases. Per germline, CDR1 LGHDT and CDR2 YNNKEL (reference sequence). V is TRBV3-1 (or the pseudogene TRBV3-2) and J is TRBJ2-7; 10 bases align to TRBD2. The material was peripheral blood, obtained on day 0 of AZD1222 vaccination. This clonotype originated in an adult in good health. DNA for the CDR3: TGTGCCAGCAGCCAAGAGGCTAGCGGGGGACCATACGAGCAGTACTTC. Encoded protein: CASSQEASGGPYEQYF.